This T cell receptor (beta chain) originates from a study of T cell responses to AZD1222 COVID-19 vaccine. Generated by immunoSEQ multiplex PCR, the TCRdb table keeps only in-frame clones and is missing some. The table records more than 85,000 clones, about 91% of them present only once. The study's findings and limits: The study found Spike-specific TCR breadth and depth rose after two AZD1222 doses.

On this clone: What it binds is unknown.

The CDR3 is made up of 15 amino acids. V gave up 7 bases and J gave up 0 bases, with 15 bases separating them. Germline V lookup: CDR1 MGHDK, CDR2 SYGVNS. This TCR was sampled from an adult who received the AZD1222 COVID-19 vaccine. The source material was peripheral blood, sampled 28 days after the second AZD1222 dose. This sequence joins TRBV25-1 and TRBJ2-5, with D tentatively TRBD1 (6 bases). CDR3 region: CASTPQGWYQETQYF. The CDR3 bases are TGTGCCAGCACTCCACAGGGCTGGTACCAAGAGACCCAGTACTTC.